The 24 T cell receptor beta chains reported below all come from one sample, sequenced in a study of blood T cell dynamics during melanoma immunotherapy. Time point indicated: pre-treatment baseline. Profiling relied on immunoSEQ multiplex PCR, and the TCRdb table lists in-frame clones only, not all of them. The sample has roughly 22,000 clones, approximately 88% seen once. Sequencing used blood, obtained from a patient treated with checkpoint blockade. The source is a human donor with melanoma.

The chain is built from TRBV2 and TRBJ2-3, with 10 bases matching TRBD2. The ends lost 3 bases at V and 5 bases at J; junction bases unmatched: 8. The CDR3 has 16 residues. Germline V gene data show CDR1 as SNHLY and CDR2 as FYNNEI. The CDR3 reads CASSESGRVGIDTQYF. The DNA for the CDR3 is TGTGCCAGCAGTGAGAGCGGGAGGGTTGGGATAGATACGCAGTATTTT.

The V call is TRBV5-1, the J call TRBJ1-2; D is ambiguous. Trimming removed 7 bases from V and 8 bases from J, with 21 bases in between. Germline lookup yields CDR1 SGHRS and CDR2 YFSETQ. The CDR3 has 14 residues. The chain's CDR3 is CASLIRITSSGYTF. The CDR3 DNA reads as TGCGCCAGCCTAATAAGGATTACATCGTCGGGCTACACCTTC.

The rearrangement uses TRBV5-1 and TRBJ2-3; D call uncertain. The CDR3 loop spans 14 amino acids. CDR1 is SGHRS, CDR2 YFSETQ, per germline. The ends were cut back, 0 bases at V and 4 bases at J, with 9 bases in the middle. CDR3 in DNA: TGCGCCAGCAGCTTGGCCAGCCCGGCAGATACGCAGTATTTT. It codes for CASSLASPADTQYF.

Turning to this clone: Other DNA sequences in this sample translate to the same CDR3. The chain couples TRBV6-5 to TRBJ1-2, with D uncertain. V lost 7 bases, J lost 8 bases, and 14 bases lay in between. The germline CDR1 and CDR2 sequences are MNHEY and SVGAGI. The CDR3 has 12 amino acids. CDR3 amino acids: CASTNEGYGYTF. CDR3 nucleotide sequence: TGTGCCAGCACCAACGAAGGGTACGGCTACACCTTC.

The V and J genes are TRBV19 and TRBJ1-6; weak D call: TRBD1 (5 bases). CDR3 length equals 13 residues. V lost 9 bases and J 2 bases, leaving 8 bases between the germline ends. Germline CDR1 is LNHDA and CDR2 is SQIVND (reference sequence). Written as DNA, the CDR3 is TGTGCCAGCGGGGGTCCCTATAATTCACCCCTCCACTTT. Translated, it gives CASGGPYNSPLHF.

V usage is TRBV19 and J usage is TRBJ1-2; possible D gene TRBD1, 5 bases. The V gene lost 3 bases and the J gene lost 6 bases, with 11 bases spanning the gap. Germline loops: CDR1 LNHDA, CDR2 SQIVND (reference sequence). The CDR3 is 13 amino acids. The CDR3 reads CASSMRGSDGYTF. CDR3 in DNA: TGTGCCAGTAGTATGAGGGGCAGCGATGGCTACACCTTC. Full variable domain (outside the CDR3, taken from reference TRBV19 and TRBJ1-2): DGGITQSPKYLFRKEGQNVTLSCEQNLNHDAMYWYRQDPGQGLRLIYYSQIVNDFQKGDIAEGYSVSREKKESFPLTVTSAQKNPTAFYLCASSMRGSDGYTFGSGTRLTVV.

The chain is built from TRBV6-1 and TRBJ1-5; TRBD1 is a possible D gene (5 bases). With 3 bases removed from V and 3 bases from J, the gap between germline ends came to 9 bases. Germline loops: CDR1 MNHNS, CDR2 SASEGT. The CDR3 totals 14 residues. The CDR3: CASSDRVDNQPQHF. The CDR3 coding sequence is TGTGCCAGCAGTGACAGGGTTGACAATCAGCCCCAGCATTTT.

The rearrangement uses TRBV29-1 and TRBJ1-2; D not resolved. CDR1 is SQVTM and CDR2 is ANQGSEA in the germline V gene. Trimming pared 5 bases from V and 0 bases from J, leaving 13 bases between. The CDR3 is 14 residues long. CDR3 sequence: CSVKSGRTNYGYTF. CDR3 coding DNA: TGCAGCGTTAAATCGGGCAGAACTAACTATGGCTACACCTTC.

V and J are TRBV10-1 and TRBJ1-4, with 10 bases matching TRBD1. The length of the CDR3 is 14 residues. Germline V gene lookup returns CDR1 WNHNN and CDR2 SYGVQD (reference sequence). The V gene end was trimmed by 7 bases and the J gene end by 7 bases; junction bases not matched to a gene: 6. The CDR3 DNA sequence: TGCGCCAGCAACAGACAGGGGGCGTTTGAAAAACTGTTTTTT. It specifies CASNRQGAFEKLFF.

In regard to this clone: The junction shows a germline mismatch at one end, possibly a read error. The J gene is TRBJ2-3, the V gene TRBV7-7; TRBD2 agrees at 10 bases. The CDR3 is 18 residues long. Germline V gives CDR1 SSHAT, CDR2 FNYEAQ (reference sequence). The CDR3 DNA sequence: TGTGCTAGCAGCTTAATGGGGCCAGCGGGGGGGAGCACAGATACGCAGTATTTT. Translating gives CASSLMGPAGGSTDTQYF.

V gene TRBV5-1 combines with J gene TRBJ1-2, with D possibly TRBD1 on 5 matching bases. The V end lost 2 bases, the J end lost 2 bases, and 7 bases lay between the germline ends. Germline CDR1 and CDR2: SGHRS and YFSETQ. The CDR3 runs 13 residues. Here the CDR3 DNA reads TGCGCCAGCAGCTTCGGGGACAACTATGGCTACACCTTC. This gives the protein CASSFGDNYGYTF.

The chain uses TRBV7-9 and TRBJ2-3; D is unresolved. Trimming stripped 3 bases from V and 6 bases from J, with 10 bases between. The CDR3 has 13 amino acids. Germline V gene sequence: CDR1 SEHNR, CDR2 FQNEAQ (reference sequence). CDR3 DNA: TGTGCCAGCAGCTTCCGGCCTCGGGATACGCAGTATTTT. Translated: CASSFRPRDTQYF.

This sequence joins TRBV6-5 and TRBJ1-1; D remains unclear. Germline CDR1 and CDR2: MNHEY and SVGAGI. The CDR3 extends over 13 amino acids. V shed 0 bases and J shed 3 bases, with 5 bases lying between them. The DNA for the CDR3 is TGTGCCAGCAGTTACTCTATGGACACTGAAGCTTTCTTT. Encoded protein: CASSYSMDTEAFF.

The V call is TRBV7-9, the J call TRBJ2-3, with no clear D. V lost 5 bases and J lost 0, with 12 bases in between. The CDR3 consists of 15 residues. From germline, CDR1 is SEHNR and CDR2 FQNEAQ (reference sequence). The CDR3 loop reads CASSRFFSSTDTQYF. CDR3 sequence (DNA): TGTGCCAGCAGCCGGTTCTTCTCTAGCACAGATACGCAGTATTTT.

This clone has a handful of counts. This CDR3 is CASSDSYEQYF. The DNA of the CDR3 is TGTGCCAGCAGTGACAGCTACGAGCAGTACTTC. V and J are TRBV7-9 and TRBJ2-7, with D perhaps matching TRBD1 (5 bases). The V end was cut by 6 bases, the J end by 3 bases, with 6 bases between. The germline V gene encodes CDR1 SEHNR and CDR2 FQNEAQ (reference sequence). This CDR3 spans 11 amino acids.

This sequence joins TRBV2 and TRBJ1-2; 7 bases agree with TRBD1. V trimming: 7 bases; J trimming: 5 bases; junction bases outside the gene matches: 13. The CDR3 contains 15 residues. CDR1 and CDR2 (germline): SNHLY, FYNNEI. The DNA for the CDR3 is TGTGCCAGCACCAGAAAGGCAGGGGGTGGTTATGGCTACACCTTC. Amino acids: CASTRKAGGGYGYTF.

V and J are TRBV6-5 and TRBJ2-3; the D gene is possibly TRBD2 (6 bases). The CDR3 totals 14 residues. In germline, CDR1 is MNHEY, CDR2 SVGAGI. V shed 1 base and J shed 8 bases, with 13 bases lying between them. The CDR3 bases are TGTGCCAGCAGTTACTACCGGACTACCGGTACGCAGTATTTT. It codes for CASSYYRTTGTQYF.

The chain employs TRBV28 and TRBJ1-1; D is possibly TRBD1 (6 bases). Trimming took off 2 bases at V and 5 bases at J, with 21 bases between the two ends. Per germline, CDR1 MDHEN and CDR2 SYDVKM. The CDR3 spans 17 residues. DNA for the CDR3: TGTGCCAGCAGTTTAAGGAACGGGTGGGGGGCGAGGACTGAAGCTTTCTTT. The encoded protein is CASSLRNGWGARTEAFF.

The J gene is TRBJ1-2, the V gene TRBV28; 8 nucleotides line up with TRBD1. The germline gives CDR1 MDHEN, CDR2 SYDVKM. Trimming at V came to 6 bases and at J to 8 bases, leaving 11 bases not matched to a gene. This CDR3 has 14 residues. The CDR3 here is CASSAPTGTGGYTF. CDR3 in DNA: TGTGCCAGCAGCGCGCCGACAGGGACAGGCGGCTACACCTTC.

The chain joins TRBV20-1 to TRBJ2-3; the D is unclear. This CDR3 has 11 amino acids. With 5 bases removed from V and 10 bases from J, the gap between germline ends came to 13 bases. The V gene's germline CDR1 is DFQATT and CDR2 SNEGSKA (reference sequence). The CDR3 protein is CSASPSAPQYF. The CDR3, as DNA: TGCAGTGCTTCTCCCTCTGCTCCGCAGTATTTT.

The J gene is TRBJ1-1, the V gene TRBV5-6; D unclear. CDR1 is SGHDT and CDR2 is YYEEEE in the germline V gene. V was cut by 0 bases and J by 7 bases, with 13 bases left in between. The CDR3 length is 14 residues. For the CDR3, the DNA is TGTGCCAGCAGCTTGGACAGCCTAGCGGTTGAAGCTTTCTTT. This gives the protein CASSLDSLAVEAFF.

This chain joins TRBV28 and TRBJ1-1, with D unclear. The germline CDR1 and CDR2 sequences are MDHEN and SYDVKM. Trimming removed 4 bases at V and 2 bases at J, with 11 bases between. The CDR3 covers 14 residues. CDR3 sequence (DNA): TGTGCCAGCAGTTCCGGACCCCTTAACACTGAAGCTTTCTTT. This codes for CASSSGPLNTEAFF.

The V call is TRBV9, the J call TRBJ2-2; 15 bases match TRBD2. V was clipped by 2 bases and J by 8 bases; unmatched bases: 4. Germline V lookup: CDR1 SGDLS, CDR2 YYNGEE. This CDR3 contains 16 residues. CDR3 coding DNA: TGTGCCAGCAGCGTGGGACTAGCGGGAGGTAGGGGGGAGCTGTTTTTT. Translated: CASSVGLAGGRGELFF.

The V call is TRBV18, the J call TRBJ2-7; the match to TRBD2 covers 10 bases. The germline V gene has CDR1 KGHSH and CDR2 LQKENI. After removal of 2 bases from V and 5 bases from J, the junction contained 9 bases not matched to a gene. This CDR3 is built from 16 residues. CDR3 DNA sequence: TGTGCCAGCTCACCAGGGGGAGCGGGAGGGTCTGACGAGCAGTACTTC. Translating it yields CASSPGGAGGSDEQYF.